This T cell receptor beta chain was captured in a study of OX40 agonist ivuxolimab in advanced cancers. Study overall: Of the participants, around 39% had some prior anti-PD-1, anti-PD-L1 or anti-CTLA-4 therapy, which was allowed.

Only in-frame clones appear in the TCRdb table, and some are missing; sequencing was by immunoSEQ multiplex PCR. The sample consists of about 76,000 clones, about 86% of them appearing once. There are 14 residues in the CDR3. Germline lookup yields CDR1 SGHDN and CDR2 FVKESK. The V and J ends lost 4 bases and 11 bases, in that order; junction bases with no gene match: 6. The sequences come from CD4+ or CD8+ T cells sorted from blood, collected in a trial of the OX40 agonist ivuxolimab. This chain links TRBV14 with TRBJ1-4, with 11 positions matching TRBD1. The clonotype was recovered from an adult with an advanced solid tumor such as melanoma, head and neck, liver or kidney cancer. The CDR3 nucleotides read TGTGCCAGCAGCCCGGGACAGGGGGTGAGGAAACTGTTTTTT. The encoded protein is CASSPGQGVRKLFF.